The table lists the clone carrying this T cell receptor (beta chain) with a few counts. The sample is drawn from a study of shared clonotypes between healthy human individuals. TCRdb's table, derived via immunoSEQ multiplex PCR, lists solely in-frame clones and lacks some. The sample shows some 1,400,000 clones, around 97% of them seen only once. Germline values: CDR1 SGHVS, CDR2 FNYEAQ. CDR3 length equals 18 residues. The trim removed 3 bases at V and 1 base at J, leaving 8 bases unmatched. The genes are TRBV7-6 and TRBJ2-2; TRBD2 matches at 10 bases. The material sequenced was naive CD4+ T cells sorted from blood. The subset: CD45RA+ positively selected. The receptor comes from a man aged 30 to 39 in good health. The CDR3 sequence is CASSFSSGSSWNTGELFF. DNA of the CDR3: TGTGCCAGCAGCTTCTCTAGCGGGAGTAGTTGGAACACCGGGGAGCTGTTTTTT.